Detailed here is one TCR beta chain. It has no known antigen specificity. No base quality information exists; no much larger clone differs at one position. The record originates from a study of cytomegalovirus exposure and HLA in healthy donors (dated by TCRdb to 2015 to 2018). General notes on the study: An earlier analysis of approximately 590 of the donors reported about 250 Gb of sequence data and around 120 million unique TCR beta sequences from about 200 million T cells. All discovery cohort repertoires had been generated on a single sequencing platform. Alongside the repertoire data, information on donor age, sex, ethnicity and CMV serostatus was compiled. High-throughput TCR immunosequencing, statistical association of individual TCRs with disease status, and machine learning were combined to predict cytomegalovirus infection status. In a later analysis, previously published TCR beta repertoires from about 670 donors were re-analyzed and high-resolution HLA genotyping was added so that TCR occurrence patterns could be studied. Besides the first cohort of some 670 subjects, a separate validation cohort made up of over 100 different subjects was used. Typing coverage varied by locus: 629-630 donors for A, B, C, DRB1 and DQB1; approximately 520 for DQA1; approximately 610 for DPA1; approximately 450 for DPB1. The genetic ancestry cluster associated with self-reported Caucasian donors included roughly 84% of the roughly 380 genotyped donors. In a later genetic analysis, genome-wide SNP genotypes for about three fifths of the roughly 670 donors were used, and that subset was treated as a discovery cohort. HLA typing included class I and class II loci at four-digit resolution. The study aimed to test whether signatures of past pathogen exposure could be identified by cataloging public T cell receptors. Using immunosequencing, the study profiled T cell repertoires from about 650 subjects and related those repertoires to cytomegalovirus serostatus. About five DR-DQ haplotypes were handled as single units for association and clustering because linkage in the cohort was strong. An early release covering more than 500 HLA-typed donors comprised about 320 gigabases of sequencing data and tens of millions of unique TCR sequences. The later analysis used no new phenotypic data to find candidate immune exposures, relying instead on TCR beta sequences and their occurrence across donors. Among a few hundred genotyped donors of the cohort, an average of about 240,000 unique TCR beta nucleotide sequences were sequenced per donor, approximately 20% of them non-productive. To decide whether each TCR beta V gene segment behaved as functional or pseudogenic, an earlier analysis of some 600 of the donors relied on high-throughput TCR beta sequencing. Summary of the overall study and its limitations: A further reported finding was that TCR beta sequences accurately predicted the HLA-A and HLA-B alleles for most subjects in the first cohort. Three of the identified cytomegalovirus-associated TCR beta chains were confirmed in vitro to be specific for cytomegalovirus antigens. Because HLA typing was unavailable for some donors at each locus, only the typed subset was used in association tests. Compared with equally common non-associated chains, HLA-associated TCR beta chains in a later analysis were more clonally expanded and had lower generation probabilities. Across donors, most TCR sequences were observed very rarely, whereas some public TCRs were present in many individuals. In a later analysis, TCR association rates were found to vary across HLA loci, with the most associated TCRs seen for DRB1 alleles and the fewest for HLA-C alleles. In a later genetic analysis, fewer N-insertions in productive TCRs were reported among donors in an Asian-associated ancestry cluster than the approximately 710-donor mean. Linkage disequilibrium might explain the correlated functional status among segregating V segments, but an unknown experimental factor could not be excluded. In a later analysis, several top co-occurrence clusters were reported to appear linked to parvovirus B19, influenza, CMV and Epstein-Barr virus. The classifier was reported to diagnose cytomegalovirus status with high specificity and sensitivity in both the original cohort and the validation cohort. In the study, around 160 TCR beta chains were listed as associated with cytomegalovirus. The authors suggested that the approach could potentially be generalized to other disease states and immunological phenotypes. In an earlier analysis of approximately 590 of the donors, most TCR beta V segments were observed in productive rearrangements about 87% or about 30% of the time, broadly matching IMGT annotations. The only immune exposure information available for the cohort was CMV serostatus. The earlier analysis of about 600 of the donors excluded 15 to 20 rarely observed V segments, including chromosome 9 orphons, because counts were too low. Most CMV-associated TCR beta chains appeared to be HLA-restricted in a later analysis, and the HLA associations seemed to be driven largely by CMV exposure. When HLA alleles, especially DR and DQ, strongly co-occurred, attributing TCR associations to individual alleles was difficult. The presence/absence analyses assumed that sequencing depth was roughly uniform across donors, and that assumption may not be true. A later analysis associated about 17,000 TCR beta sequences with specific HLA alleles at a false discovery rate of 0.05. V-gene and J-gene trimming of TCR beta chains was associated with a missense DCLRE1C variant in a later genetic analysis, and the association was replicated in an independent cohort. Because the 87-base-pair reads could not distinguish some IMGT-functional V segments, including TRBV6-2 and TRBV6-3, those segments were excluded. A cluster of highly shared sequence variants was judged likely to be a technical artifact of the sequencing pipeline. This cohort had only TCR beta chains sequenced, and the lack of alpha or paired-chain data limited which features could be detected.

Preparation of the library involved the immunoSEQ multiplex PCR assay. For the multiplex PCR, a mixture combining 60 forward primers for TCR Vbeta segments and 13 reverse primers for TCR Jbeta segments was used. The CDR3 region of rearranged TCR beta genes was amplified from genomic DNA by a multiplex PCR assay. The Illumina HiSeq System was used to sequence the amplified TCR beta libraries as 87-base-pair reads. Per the source publication's procedure: In a later analysis, some 80 million unique TCR beta chains were counted across the approximately 670 repertoires, and some 10 million of these chains were shared by at least two donors. Raw reads were error-corrected and collapsed into unique sequences by a nearest-neighbor algorithm in which closely related sequences were merged to remove PCR and sequencing errors. V, D and J gene segments were assigned by aligning CDR3 sequences to IMGT reference sequences. For a sequence to be retained, a match of at least six nucleotides to both a V gene segment and a J gene segment was required. Rearrangements were called productive when the CDR3 lacked stop codons and stayed in frame with V and J; all others were non-productive. CDR3 was defined by IMGT convention, running from the second conserved V-encoded cysteine to the conserved J-encoded phenylalanine. The earlier analysis of about 530 of the donors excluded any sequence lacking an unambiguous match to a single V gene segment. In an earlier analysis of 587 of the donors, V segments were called functional above 56.7% productive rearrangements and were called segregating when the between-donor standard deviation exceeded 5%. A statistical classification framework was built for diagnosing cytomegalovirus status from the catalog of TCR beta chain sequences. A later analysis assigned V and J genes by comparing TCR nucleotide sequences with IMGT/GENE-DB human TR gene sequences. The TCRdist pipeline was used in a later analysis to assign CDR3 sequences and most-parsimonious VDJ recombination scenarios. A later analysis defined each TCR beta chain by its CDR3 amino acid sequence plus V-gene family, and excluded reads lacking a unique V-gene family. To address suspected cross-contamination and a sequencing artifact, a later analysis removed roughly 640 highly shared, low-generation-probability nucleotide sequences. In a later analysis, a clonal expansion index for each public chain was calculated from normalized within-repertoire ranks of inferred template counts. A later analysis computed generation probabilities with a VDJ recombination model fitted to out-of-frame rearrangements, and checked the results against IGoR. In a later analysis, TCR-TCR, TCR-HLA and TCR-CMV co-occurrence was scored with hypergeometric tests, and a repertoire-size bias correction was applied to TCR pairs. To estimate false discovery rates, a later analysis permuted the HLA or CMV assignments 20 times. In a later analysis, co-occurring TCRs were grouped with DBSCAN, and TCRdist sequence similarity was added when clustering was performed within HLA-allele-positive subsets. Co-occurrence clustering excluded repertoires with fewer than 30,000 or more than 120,000 public chains, plus five with anomalous nucleotide sharing. What TCRdb holds here is the immuneACCESS table cut down to in-frame rearrangements. Part of the clones is not present; checked against another copy, under half of the missing clones reflect an unresolved V gene, and the others are unexplained. V, J and clone size are those of that table, while D and trimming were read from the DNA. This sample has around 130,000 clones in its table, and roughly 88% of those were observed once. Of the sample, less than 3% falls within the top ten clones.

CDR1 and CDR2, looked up from the germline V gene, are MNHEY and SVGAGI. There are 15 amino acids in the CDR3, from cysteine to phenylalanine inclusive. This entry keeps only the CDR3 DNA: 45 bases, framed from base 1. Relative to germline, V is missing 7 bases and J is missing 0 bases, with 4 bases of the junction outside any gene match. The cohort comprised 666 healthy bone marrow donors. At the time of sampling, every cohort member was nominally healthy, though immune exposures that went unrecorded were likely present. The donor tested CMV seronegative, placing the donor among the roughly 340 seronegative members of the cohort. Every donor gave a peripheral blood sample, and the peripheral blood mononuclear cells from that sample were used for TCR beta sequencing. The Qiagen DNeasy Blood Extraction Kit was used to extract genomic DNA from the blood cell samples.

The source material was PBMCs. The TCR sequence derives from a man in his fifties in good health and CMV-seronegative. This receptor chain uses TRBV6-5 and TRBJ2-1, with 9 bases in between that match TRBD2. The CDR3 region has the sequence CASKERGASYNEQFF. The bases read TGTGCCAGCAAAGAGCGGGGGGCCTCCTACAATGAGCAGTTCTTC.